These 30 T cell receptor beta chains were all obtained from the same sample, sequenced in a study of control samples from healthy donors and cancer patients. The assay was immunoSEQ multiplex PCR, and TCRdb's table has in-frame clones only and misses some. The repertoire holds 95,000 to 150,000 clones, with about nine tenths as singletons. Source material: blood. These receptors were taken from a man aged 35-49 years in good health.

This sequence joins TRBV5-1 and TRBJ2-2, with 10 bases lining up with TRBD2. CDR3 length: 17 residues. V was clipped by 3 bases and J by 5 bases; unmatched bases: 10. The germline gives CDR1 SGHRS, CDR2 YFSETQ. Here the CDR3 reads CASSSRLAGEKTGELFF. The CDR3 nucleotides are TGCGCCAGCAGCTCCCGTCTAGCGGGGGAAAAAACCGGGGAGCTGTTTTTT.

The chain uses TRBV6-5 and TRBJ1-2; 7 bases are a match to TRBD1. CDR1 is MNHEY, CDR2 SVGAGI, per germline. The J segment lost 0 bases and the V segment lost 7 bases, leaving 8 bases of the junction unmatched. The length of the CDR3 is 15 residues. The DNA for the CDR3 is TGTGCCAGCAAACCACGACAGGGTGCTAACTATGGCTACACCTTC. This sequence encodes CASKPRQGANYGYTF.

The chain has TRBV30 and TRBJ2-5, with TRBD1 as a possible D gene (6 bases). The V end lost 0 bases, the J end lost 6 bases, and 17 bases lay between the germline ends. There are 15 residues in the CDR3. The germline V gene has CDR1 GTSNPN and CDR2 SVGIG (reference sequence). The CDR3 sequence: CAWSVEGQIPQTQYF. Here the CDR3 DNA reads TGTGCCTGGAGTGTAGAGGGACAAATTCCCCAGACCCAGTACTTC.

The rearrangement links TRBV12-3 or TRBV12-4 to TRBJ2-1; D might be TRBD1 (6 bases). This CDR3 contains 13 residues. V was pared by 4 bases and J by 11 bases, with 15 bases between. CDR3 bases: TGTGCCAGCAGTTCATACCCGGACAGTAAGCAGTTCTTC. Encoded protein: CASSSYPDSKQFF.

This clone was found once. The CDR3 is CASSPGQGPDEQFF. CDR3 coding DNA: TGTGCCAGCAGCCCCGGACAGGGGCCCGATGAGCAGTTCTTC. The chain has TRBV7-7 and TRBJ2-1, with 9 bases lining up with TRBD1. The CDR3 covers 14 residues. Per the germline V gene, CDR1 is SSHAT and CDR2 is FNYEAQ (reference sequence). Losses at the gene ends were 5 bases for V and 8 bases for J; bases not matched to a gene: 7.

Comments on this clone: The junction and the germline gene differ at one end; a read error may be behind it. The J gene is TRBJ2-1, the V gene TRBV12-3 or TRBV12-4; D gene unclear. CDR3 length equals 13 residues. The DNA for the CDR3 is TGTGCCAGCAGCCAGCTAGGGAAGGGAATGAGGATCTTC. This codes for CASSQLGKGMRIF.

This chain links TRBV30 with TRBJ2-5; a weak D match, TRBD1 (6 bases). The CDR3 runs 13 residues. Trimming took 3 bases from V and 5 from J, leaving 13 bases between them. Germline assignment: CDR1 GTSNPN and CDR2 SVGIG (reference sequence). Written as DNA, the CDR3 is TGTGCCTGGAGCCAACAGGGCGTGGAGACCCAGTACTTC. Residues: CAWSQQGVETQYF.

The chain recombines TRBV18 with TRBJ2-1; unclear D gene. This CDR3 spans 14 amino acids. The V end lost 5 bases, the J end lost 0 bases, and 8 bases lay between the germline ends. The germline CDR1 and CDR2 sequences are KGHSH and LQKENI. The CDR3 loop is CASSKQSSYNEQFF. The CDR3 DNA reads as TGTGCCAGCTCAAAACAGAGCTCCTACAATGAGCAGTTCTTC.

The V call is TRBV30, the J call TRBJ1-6; no reliable D call. The CDR3 runs 13 residues. V lost 1 base, J lost 7 bases, and 8 bases lay in between. Per the germline V gene, CDR1 is GTSNPN and CDR2 is SVGIG (reference sequence). DNA of the CDR3: TGTGCCTGGAGTGACAGAAGGAATTCACCCCTCCACTTT. Amino acids: CAWSDRRNSPLHF.

CDR3 bases: TGTGCCAGCAGTCCCCGGACAGGGGGGCGCGCAGATACGCAGTATTTT. Protein: CASSPRTGGRADTQYF. The rearrangement joins TRBV27 to TRBJ2-3; 10 bases are a match to TRBD1. Looked up from germline, CDR1 is MNHEY and CDR2 is SMNVEV (reference sequence). Trimming removed 5 bases from V and 4 bases from J; junction bases left unmatched: 9. The CDR3 has 16 residues.

The chain couples TRBV19 to TRBJ1-6, with TRBD1 identical over 9 bases. CDR1 and CDR2 from the germline V gene are LNHDA and SQIVND (reference sequence). This CDR3 region has 15 residues. V gave up 5 bases and J gave up 10 bases; unmatched junction bases: 9. The CDR3 sequence: CASSPEQGAGSPLHF. CDR3 DNA sequence: TGTGCCAGTAGTCCCGAACAGGGGGCAGGGTCACCCCTCCACTTT.

This clone was detected only once. V usage is TRBV10-3 and J usage is TRBJ2-3; 8 bases are a match to TRBD2. V lost 7 bases, J lost 2 bases, and 5 bases stayed unmatched. The CDR3 length is 14 residues. Per germline, CDR1 ENHRY and CDR2 SYGVKD. The CDR3, as DNA: TGTGCCATCAAAGCGGGGGCCTCCACAGATACGCAGTATTTT. As protein: CAIKAGASTDTQYF.

This rearrangement joins TRBV4-1 to TRBJ2-3; 13 bases map to TRBD2. The CDR3 has 16 amino acids. Per the germline V gene, CDR1 is MGHRA and CDR2 is YSYEKL. The V segment lost 4 bases and the J segment 7 bases; nucleotides outside the gene matches: 8. The CDR3 bases are TGCGCCAGCAGCCTCTCCGGGACTAGCGGGACAAATACGCAGTATTTT. Its translation: CASSLSGTSGTNTQYF.

The chain employs TRBV19 and TRBJ1-1; D is uncertain. With 3 bases removed from V and 1 base from J, the gap between germline ends came to 6 bases. The germline V gene encodes CDR1 LNHDA and CDR2 SQIVND (reference sequence). This CDR3 comprises 13 residues. In nucleotides, the CDR3 is TGTGCCAGTAGTATCGGTAGGAACACTGAAGCTTTCTTT. This encodes CASSIGRNTEAFF.

This clone was observed a handful of times. This sequence joins TRBV20-1 and TRBJ2-6, with 9 nucleotides matching TRBD1. This CDR3 region has 17 residues. The germline V gene has CDR1 DFQATT and CDR2 SNEGSKA (reference sequence). V lost 3 bases to trimming and J lost 1 base; unmatched junction nucleotides: 7. This CDR3 is CSASGWDRASGANVLTF. In DNA, the CDR3 is TGCAGTGCTAGTGGGTGGGACAGGGCGTCTGGGGCCAACGTCCTGACTTTC.

This clone is a singleton in its sample. The V gene is TRBV25-1, the J gene TRBJ1-3; a weak D match, TRBD1 (5 bases). The CDR3 is 14 amino acids. Deletions cut 4 bases from V and 3 bases from J, with 10 bases between. CDR1 is MGHDK and CDR2 is SYGVNS in the germline V gene. This CDR3 reads CASSGGADGNTIYF. For the CDR3, the DNA is TGTGCCAGCAGTGGTGGGGCGGATGGAAACACCATATATTTT.

The chain uses TRBV30 and TRBJ1-2; D perhaps matches TRBD1 (5 bases). Germline CDR1 reads GTSNPN; CDR2 reads SVGIG (reference sequence). CDR3 length equals 15 residues. V was cut by 4 bases and J by 2 bases, with 17 bases left in between. The CDR3 region is CAWTPLGARNYGYTF. Here the CDR3 DNA reads TGTGCCTGGACGCCCCTCGGGGCACGGAACTATGGCTACACCTTC.

The rearrangement joins TRBV29-1 to TRBJ2-1, with D maybe TRBD1 (5 bases). The CDR3 runs to 14 residues. Germline V gene sequence: CDR1 SQVTM, CDR2 ANQGSEA. V lost 3 bases and J lost 8, with 17 bases in between. The DNA for the CDR3 is TGCAGCGTTGAGACAGCAACGAGTGGGGATGAGCAGTTCTTC. This translates into CSVETATSGDEQFF.

This chain links TRBV9 with TRBJ2-4; D unclear. Trimming shortened V by 4 bases and J by 4 bases, and 12 bases separated the two germline ends. This CDR3 has 14 residues. CDR1 SGDLS and CDR2 YYNGEE come from the germline V gene. The CDR3 loop reads CASSPFMGKNIQYF. CDR3 DNA sequence: TGTGCCAGCAGCCCATTCATGGGAAAAAACATTCAGTACTTC.

This rearrangement joins TRBV3-1 (or the pseudogene TRBV3-2) to TRBJ2-7; D is possibly TRBD1 (6 bases). Deletions cut 3 bases from V and 0 bases from J, with 12 bases between. Germline V gene data show CDR1 as LGHDT and CDR2 as YNNKEL (reference sequence). The CDR3 is made up of 15 amino acids. The CDR3 loop reads CASSHSDSLSYEQYF. Here the CDR3 DNA reads TGTGCCAGCAGCCATTCGGACAGCCTCTCCTACGAGCAGTACTTC.

The rearrangement joins TRBV7-9 to TRBJ2-7, with D possibly called TRBD1 or TRBD2 (5 bases each). CDR3 length equals 15 residues. V lost 7 bases and J lost 1, with 17 bases in between. Germline V gives CDR1 SEHNR, CDR2 FQNEAQ (reference sequence). CDR3 loop: CASTKPGPTSYEQYF. The DNA of the CDR3 is TGTGCCAGCACCAAACCGGGACCGACTTCCTACGAGCAGTACTTC. Filled out from reference TRBV7-9 and TRBJ2-7, the complete variable domain reads DTGVSQNPRHKITKRGQNVTFRCDPISEHNRLYWYRQTLGQGPEFLTYFQNEAQLEKSRLLSDRFSAERPKGSFSTLEIQRTEQGDSAMYLCASTKPGPTSYEQYFGPGTRLTVT.

V and J are TRBV12-3 or TRBV12-4 and TRBJ2-5, with D unclear. The V end was cut by 0 bases, the J end by 6 bases, with 5 bases between. The CDR3 has 12 residues. The CDR3 region is CASSLAYKTQYF. DNA of the CDR3: TGTGCCAGCAGTTTAGCTTACAAGACCCAGTACTTC.

This sequence joins TRBV7-2 and TRBJ2-3; 7 nucleotides line up with TRBD2. Germline V gene lookup returns CDR1 SGHTA and CDR2 FQGNSA. The CDR3 has 15 residues. V lost 5 bases, J lost 3 bases, and 8 bases stayed unmatched. The CDR3 here is CASSIQRGQTDTQYF. The CDR3 nucleotides are TGTGCCAGCAGCATTCAGCGGGGCCAGACAGATACGCAGTATTTT.

CDR3 loop: CAISGLGPKGQSGDYGYTF. CDR3 in DNA: TGTGCCATCAGTGGCCTCGGGCCTAAAGGCCAATCCGGGGACTATGGCTACACCTTC. The J gene is TRBJ1-2, the V gene TRBV10-3; D unclear. Trimming left V 4 bases short and J 3 bases short, with 27 bases between. Germline CDR1 ENHRY, CDR2 SYGVKD. The CDR3 length is 19 residues.

Points on this clone: A read error may produce the germline difference seen at one junction end. The rearrangement uses TRBV6-5 and TRBJ2-7; 12 nucleotides line up with TRBD1. Germline lookup yields CDR1 MNHEY and CDR2 SVGAGI. This CDR3 is built from 16 residues. The CDR3 loop is CASRYYRDRGPYEQYF. For the CDR3, the DNA is TGTGCCAGCAGATACTACCGGGACAGGGGGCCCTACGAGCAGTACTTC.

V gene TRBV3-1 (or the pseudogene TRBV3-2) combines with J gene TRBJ1-1; TRBD1 aligns across 7 bases. The CDR3 covers 14 residues. The germline CDR1 and CDR2 sequences are LGHDT and YNNKEL (reference sequence). After removal of 4 bases from V and 5 bases from J, the junction contained 7 bases not matched to a gene. The CDR3: CASSPVDRTTEAFF. Written as DNA, the CDR3 is TGTGCCAGCAGCCCGGTGGACAGGACGACTGAAGCTTTCTTT.

The rearrangement uses TRBV18 and TRBJ2-5; 7 positions match TRBD1. The CDR3 is 15 amino acids. In germline, CDR1 is KGHSH, CDR2 LQKENI. V shed 3 bases and J 3 bases; nucleotides not matched to a gene: 7. As DNA, the CDR3 is TGTGCCAGCTCACCCCCCGGGACAGTGGAAGAGACCCAGTACTTC. Its protein is CASSPPGTVEETQYF.

J is TRBJ1-2 and V is TRBV29-1; D not certain. The ends were cut back, 7 bases at V and 0 bases at J, with 12 bases in the middle. Germline V gene data show CDR1 as SQVTM and CDR2 as ANQGSEA. The CDR3 is 13 amino acids. CDR3 amino acids: CSAPVGANYGYTF. CDR3 sequence (DNA): TGCAGCGCTCCGGTGGGAGCTAACTATGGCTACACCTTC.

The V gene is TRBV7-9, the J gene TRBJ2-7, with 8 bases that match TRBD1. Germline lookup yields CDR1 SEHNR and CDR2 FQNEAQ (reference sequence). Trimming cost V 2 bases and J 5 bases; bases outside gene matches: 5. The CDR3 spans 14 residues. Written as DNA, the CDR3 is TGTGCCAGCAGCTTAAGCGACAGGGGAAACGAGCAGTACTTC. This encodes CASSLSDRGNEQYF.

V and J are TRBV24-1 and TRBJ1-5, with TRBD1 matching 9 bases. CDR3 size: 16 residues. J gave up 3 bases and V 4 bases, and 6 bases lay outside the gene matches. CDR1 KGHDR and CDR2 SFDVKD come from the germline V gene. CDR3 nucleotides: TGTGCCACCAGTGACCCCGGGACAGGGAACAATCAGCCCCAGCATTTT. Translated: CATSDPGTGNNQPQHF.